The 11 T cell receptor beta chains reported below all come from one sample, sequenced in a study of tumor-infiltrating lymphocytes in primary liver carcinoma. It was unsorted whole blood that yielded blood RNA, and germline DNA was also extracted. A constant-region primer served to make TCR beta cDNA from about 0.5 ug total RNA. Libraries covering TCR beta were generated through three nested multiplex PCR rounds (using a slightly modified ARM-PCR). In the first two PCR rounds, TRBV1-TRBV30 forward primers were paired with a C-beta reverse primer, and each round lasted roughly 10 cycles. TCRdb fed the multiplex PCR reads into MiXCR, producing one record per CDR3 protein. The data show some 320,000 distinct CDR3 sequences, approximately 65% seen once. Sequenced: peripheral blood. Receptor source: a man between 35 and 55 years old with primary liver carcinoma and hepatitis B virus infection.

Concerning this clonotype: Just one base apart from a much larger clone, this may be a read error. This chain joins TRBV6-6 and TRBJ2-6, with D tentatively TRBD2 (6 bases). Germline loops: CDR1 MNHNY, CDR2 SVGAGI (reference sequence). This CDR3 has 15 residues. The V end was cut by 10 bases, the J end by 2 bases, with 15 bases between. The CDR3: CANRHRGTGANVLTF. CDR3 in DNA: TGTGCCAACAGGCACCGGGGGACTGGGGCCAACGTCCTGACTTTC.

This clonotype was found many times. The chain uses TRBV6-1 and TRBJ2-1; 7 bases are a match to TRBD2. This CDR3 is built from 15 residues. V dropped 2 bases and J dropped 5; count of bases not matched to a gene: 6. From germline, CDR1 is MNHNS and CDR2 SASEGT. Here the CDR3 reads CASSEFAGADNEQFF. CDR3 bases: TGTGCCAGCAGTGAATTCGCGGGAGCAGACAATGAGCAGTTCTTC.

In the case of this clonotype: Given a much more abundant clone one base away, this may be a read error. Here the CDR3 reads CASSLVSRGNIQFF. DNA for the CDR3: TGCGCCAGCAGCTTGGTATCCAGGGGCAACATTCAGTTCTTC. V usage is TRBV5-1 and J usage is TRBJ2-4, with a possible D match to TRBD1 (6 bases). The DNA end is a closer match to TRBJ2-1, so the J assignment may be wrong. Germline CDR1 reads SGHRS; CDR2 reads YFSETQ. The length of the CDR3 is 14 residues.

Many counts were recorded for this clonotype. This may stem from a read error, because a much larger clone lies one nucleotide away. The chain links TRBV6-5 to TRBJ2-6; D unresolved. CDR3 length: 13 residues. Trimming took 6 bases from V and 0 from J, leaving 3 bases between them. Germline V gene sequence: CDR1 MNHEY, CDR2 SVGAGI. The DNA of the CDR3 is TGTGCCAGCAGCTCCTCTGGGGCCAACGTCCTGACTTTC. It is translated as CASSSSGANVLTF.

J is TRBJ2-1 and V is TRBV19; 10 nucleotides agree with TRBD2. After removal of 5 bases from V and 10 bases from J, the junction contained 11 bases not matched to a gene. Germline V gene lookup returns CDR1 LNHDA and CDR2 SQIVND (reference sequence). This CDR3 is 15 amino acids long. DNA for the CDR3: TGTGCCAGTAGTCCTAGGGGACTAGCGAGTAAAGAGCAGTTCTTC. Translated, it gives CASSPRGLASKEQFF.

This clonotype was recorded once. One end of the junction fails to match germline, which may point to a read error. The rearrangement joins TRBV30 to TRBJ1-2; no firm D call. The V gene's germline CDR1 is GTSNPN and CDR2 SVGIG (reference sequence). CDR3 length equals 14 residues. CDR3 coding DNA: TGTGTCTGGAGTGATCGAGACATTGCCTATGGTTACACCTTC. It codes for CVWSDRDIAYGYTF.

The gene calls are TRBV29-1 and TRBJ2-5, with D possibly being TRBD1 (6 bases). The CDR3 extends over 12 amino acids. CDR1 and CDR2 from the germline V gene are SQVTM and ANQGSEA. The V end was cut by 6 bases, the J end by 14 bases, with 22 bases between. The CDR3 region is CSVGTNREIHYF. The CDR3 nucleotides are TGCAGCGTGGGGACAAACAGGGAGATCCATTACTTC.

Concerning this clonotype itself: This clone may be a read error of a much larger clone one base away. CDR3: CASSDPHRVRGTDTQYF. The CDR3 DNA follows: TGTGCCAGCAGTGATCCCCACAGGGTTCGGGGCACAGATACGCAGTATTTT. This rearrangement joins TRBV6-1 to TRBJ2-3; a possible D gene is TRBD1 (6 bases). CDR3 length: 17 residues. The germline CDR1 and CDR2 sequences are MNHNS and SASEGT. Trimming took off 3 bases at V and 1 base at J, with 17 bases between the two ends.

Worth noting for this clonotype: The junction departs from germline at one end; a sequencing error may be responsible. The V and J genes are TRBV29-1 and TRBJ2-7; 8 bases are shared with TRBD2. The germline gives CDR1 SQVTM, CDR2 ANQGSEA. The CDR3 loop spans 15 amino acids. CDR3 loop: CSVEDPDSGNYEQYF. CDR3 DNA sequence: TGCAGCGTTGAAGATCCGGATAGCGGGAACTACGAGCAGTATTTC.

This clonotype was seen only once. One base away lies a much larger clone, so this may be a sequencing read error. Because it lacks the conserved phenylalanine or tryptophan at the end, this CDR3 is likely a read error. The chain links TRBV6-1 to TRBJ2-1, with D unresolved. The length of the CDR3 is 13 residues. Trimming shortened V by 4 bases and J by 8 bases, and 12 bases separated the two germline ends. Germline V gives CDR1 MNHNS, CDR2 SASEGT. For the CDR3, the DNA is TGTGCCAGCAGTGTTGGAGTTAGAGATGAGCAGTTCCTC. Translated: CASSVGVRDEQFL.

In its sample, this clonotype was seen many times. This rearrangement joins TRBV6-1 to TRBJ2-1; 7 bases match TRBD1. Germline assignment: CDR1 MNHNS and CDR2 SASEGT. V was clipped by 5 bases and J by 9 bases; unmatched bases: 13. This CDR3 is built from 15 residues. In DNA form, the CDR3 reads TGTGCCAGCAGTACCCAGGGGGAACGGATTAGTGAGCAGTTCTTC. This gives the protein CASSTQGERISEQFF.